One and the same sample provided the 10 T cell receptor beta chains below, sequenced in a study of T cell responses to AZD1222 COVID-19 vaccine. The method was immunoSEQ multiplex PCR; TCRdb's version includes in-frame clones alone and lacks a portion of them. The sample lists roughly 120,000 clones, roughly nine tenths occurring once. This sample comprised peripheral blood, obtained on day 0 of AZD1222 vaccination. The receptors here all came from an adult in good health.

The CDR3 region is CASTEEGREKLFF. CDR3 sequence (DNA): TGTGCCAGTACAGAGGAGGGCAGGGAAAAACTGTTTTTT. This rearrangement joins TRBV19 to TRBJ1-4; D gene uncertain. CDR3 size: 13 residues. With 7 bases removed from V and 8 bases from J, the gap between germline ends came to 14 bases. Germline assignment: CDR1 LNHDA and CDR2 SQIVND (reference sequence).

V gene TRBV19 combines with J gene TRBJ2-5; D is possibly TRBD2 (5 bases). This CDR3 region has 12 residues. Per the germline V gene, CDR1 is LNHDA and CDR2 is SQIVND (reference sequence). V was clipped by 3 bases and J by 5 bases, with 7 bases between them. Here the CDR3 reads CASSMREETQYF. CDR3 bases: TGTGCCAGTAGTATGAGGGAGGAGACCCAGTACTTC. Variable domain in full (rest from reference TRBV19 and TRBJ2-5): DGGITQSPKYLFRKEGQNVTLSCEQNLNHDAMYWYRQDPGQGLRLIYYSQIVNDFQKGDIAEGYSVSREKKESFPLTVTSAQKNPTAFYLCASSMREETQYFGPGTRLLVL.

The chain couples TRBV9 to TRBJ1-1; 7 bases map to TRBD1. In germline, CDR1 is SGDLS, CDR2 YYNGEE. The CDR3 length is 16 residues. Trimming at V came to 6 bases and at J to 1 base, leaving 12 bases not matched to a gene. The CDR3 bases are TGTGCCAGCACCCTAGGAGGAGCAGGGGGGAACACTGAAGCTTTCTTT. As protein: CASTLGGAGGNTEAFF.

The chain uses TRBV12-3 or TRBV12-4 and TRBJ2-1; no definite D call. The V end lost 1 base, the J end lost 2 bases, and 3 bases lay between the germline ends. The CDR3 is made up of 13 amino acids. CDR3 nucleotide sequence: TGTGCCAGCAGTTTAGGAACCTACAATGAGCAGTTCTTC. Translation gives CASSLGTYNEQFF.

The chain is built from TRBV7-9 and TRBJ2-7; 10 bases are shared with TRBD2. Germline CDR1 and CDR2: SEHNR and FQNEAQ (reference sequence). The CDR3 runs to 15 residues. V gave up 5 bases and J gave up 4 bases; unmatched junction bases: 8. The DNA of the CDR3 is TGTGCCAGCAGCAAATTAGCGGGAGGAGTTTACGAGCAGTACTTC. It codes for CASSKLAGGVYEQYF.

The chain uses TRBV11-2 and TRBJ1-5; the D is unclear. Trimming removed 1 base from V and 5 bases from J, with 6 bases in between. Germline V gene lookup returns CDR1 SGHAT and CDR2 FQNNGV. The CDR3 loop spans 13 amino acids. The CDR3 DNA sequence: TGTGCCAGCAGCTTAGTCCCAGATCAGCCCCAGCATTTT. It codes for CASSLVPDQPQHF. The full variable domain, in which reference TRBV11-2 and TRBJ1-5 provide the parts outside the CDR3, is EAGVAQSPRYKIIEKRQSVAFWCNPISGHATLYWYQQILGQGPKLLIQFQNNGVVDDSQLPKDRFSAERLKGVDSTLKIQPAKLEDSAVYLCASSLVPDQPQHFGDGTRLSIL.

This clone was seen a few times. The V call is TRBV14, the J call TRBJ1-2; maybe TRBD1 (6 bases). This CDR3 has 14 amino acids. Trimming shortened V by 0 bases and J by 3 bases, and 8 bases separated the two germline ends. CDR1 is SGHDN, CDR2 FVKESK, per germline. CDR3 amino acids: CASSQDGQYYGYTF. The CDR3 DNA follows: TGTGCCAGCAGCCAAGACGGACAGTACTATGGCTACACCTTC.

This clone was observed once. The J gene is TRBJ2-1, the V gene TRBV11-2, with 9 bases lining up with TRBD1. Trimming removed 0 bases from V and 4 bases from J; junction bases left unmatched: 7. CDR1 is SGHAT, CDR2 FQNNGV, per germline. The CDR3 totals 17 residues. CDR3 region: CASSLDLGQGSYNEQFF. Written as DNA, the CDR3 is TGTGCCAGCAGCTTAGATTTGGGACAGGGCTCTTACAATGAGCAGTTCTTC. Full variable domain (missing parts from reference TRBV11-2 and TRBJ2-1): EAGVAQSPRYKIIEKRQSVAFWCNPISGHATLYWYQQILGQGPKLLIQFQNNGVVDDSQLPKDRFSAERLKGVDSTLKIQPAKLEDSAVYLCASSLDLGQGSYNEQFFGPGTRLTVL.

The rearrangement joins TRBV12-3 or TRBV12-4 to TRBJ2-7; possibly TRBD1 for D (6 bases). V was clipped by 6 bases and J by 4 bases, with 10 bases between them. The CDR3 sequence is 12 residues long. CDR3 sequence: CASSPQGYEQYF. The CDR3 DNA reads as TGTGCCAGCAGCCCTCAGGGGTACGAGCAGTACTTC.

The genes are TRBV2 and TRBJ2-3; 9 positions match TRBD2. The CDR3 length is 18 residues. Trimming took 8 bases from V and 4 from J; bases not matched to a gene: 19. Germline CDR1 SNHLY, CDR2 FYNNEI. The CDR3: CASSLEGGLALTADTQYF. CDR3 nucleotides: TGTGCCAGCTCCCTAGAGGGGGGACTAGCTCTTACGGCAGATACGCAGTATTTT.